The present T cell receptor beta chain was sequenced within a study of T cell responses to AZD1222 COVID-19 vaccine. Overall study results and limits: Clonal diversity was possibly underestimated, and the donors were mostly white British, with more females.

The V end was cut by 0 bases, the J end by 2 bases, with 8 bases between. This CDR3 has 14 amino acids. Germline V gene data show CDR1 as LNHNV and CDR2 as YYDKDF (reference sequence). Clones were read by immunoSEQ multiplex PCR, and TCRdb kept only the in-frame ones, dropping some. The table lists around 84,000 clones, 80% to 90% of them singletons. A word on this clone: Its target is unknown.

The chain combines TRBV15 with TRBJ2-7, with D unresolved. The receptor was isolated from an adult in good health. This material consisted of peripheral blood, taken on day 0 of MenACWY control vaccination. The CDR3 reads CATSRDPQTYEQYF. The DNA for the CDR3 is TGTGCCACCAGCAGAGATCCCCAGACCTACGAGCAGTACTTC.